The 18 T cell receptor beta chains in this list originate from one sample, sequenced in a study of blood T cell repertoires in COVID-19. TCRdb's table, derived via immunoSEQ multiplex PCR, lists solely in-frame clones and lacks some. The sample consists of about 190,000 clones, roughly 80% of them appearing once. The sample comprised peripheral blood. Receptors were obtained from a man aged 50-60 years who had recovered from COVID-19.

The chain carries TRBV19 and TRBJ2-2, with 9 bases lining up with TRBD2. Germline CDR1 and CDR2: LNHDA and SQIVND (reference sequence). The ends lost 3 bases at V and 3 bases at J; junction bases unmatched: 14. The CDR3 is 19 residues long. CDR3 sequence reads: CASSMGFAGGFSDTGELFF. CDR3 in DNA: TGTGCCAGTAGTATGGGGTTTGCGGGAGGGTTCTCGGACACCGGGGAGCTGTTTTTT.

CDR3 DNA: TGTGCCAGCAGCTTTCACGGCGGGACTAGCGTGAGCTCCTACGAGCAGTACTTC. Amino acid sequence: CASSFHGGTSVSSYEQYF. The chain is built from TRBV7-9 and TRBJ2-7, with TRBD2 identical over 10 bases. V lost 3 bases to trimming and J lost 0 bases; unmatched junction nucleotides: 11. This CDR3 contains 18 residues. CDR1 SEHNR and CDR2 FQNEAQ come from the germline V gene (reference sequence).

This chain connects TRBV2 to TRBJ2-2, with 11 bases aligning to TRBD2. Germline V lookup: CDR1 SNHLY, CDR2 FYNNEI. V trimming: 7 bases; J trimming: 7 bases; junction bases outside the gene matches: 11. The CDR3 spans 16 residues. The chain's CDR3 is CASKGTSGGWGGELFF. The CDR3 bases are TGTGCCAGCAAGGGGACTAGCGGCGGGTGGGGCGGGGAGCTGTTTTTT.

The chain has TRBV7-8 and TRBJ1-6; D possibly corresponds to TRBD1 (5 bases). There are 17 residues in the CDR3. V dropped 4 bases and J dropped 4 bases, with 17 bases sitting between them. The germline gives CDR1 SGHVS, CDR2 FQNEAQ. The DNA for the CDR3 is TGTGCCAGCAGCTCCCAAGTGGGGGGTCTGTATAATTCACCCCTCCACTTT. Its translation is CASSSQVGGLYNSPLHF. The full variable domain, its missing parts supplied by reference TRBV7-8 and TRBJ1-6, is GAGVSQSPRYKVAKRGQDVALRCDPISGHVSLFWYQQALGQGPEFLTYFQNEAQLDKSGLPSDRFFAERPEGSVSTLKIQRTQQEDSAVYLCASSSQVGGLYNSPLHFGNGTRLTVT.

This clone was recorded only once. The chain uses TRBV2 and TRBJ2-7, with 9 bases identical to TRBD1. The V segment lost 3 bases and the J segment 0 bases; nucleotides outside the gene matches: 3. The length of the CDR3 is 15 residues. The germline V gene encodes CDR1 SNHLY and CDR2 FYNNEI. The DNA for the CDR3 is TGTGCCAGCAGTGAGGACAGGGGAACCTCCTACGAGCAGTACTTC. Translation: CASSEDRGTSYEQYF.

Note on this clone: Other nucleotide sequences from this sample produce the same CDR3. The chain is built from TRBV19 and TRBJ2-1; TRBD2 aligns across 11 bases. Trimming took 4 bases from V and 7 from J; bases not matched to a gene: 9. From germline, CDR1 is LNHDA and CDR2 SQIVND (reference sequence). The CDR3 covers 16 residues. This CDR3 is CASSTSLAGGDNEQFF. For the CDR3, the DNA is TGTGCCAGTAGTACGTCCCTAGCGGGAGGCGATAATGAGCAGTTCTTC.

CDR3 loop: CASSQDSTSYEQYF. The CDR3 coding sequence is TGTGCCAGCAGCCAAGACTCTACCTCCTACGAGCAGTACTTC. This rearrangement joins TRBV14 to TRBJ2-7; D is unclear. The CDR3 has 14 amino acids. Trimming stripped 0 bases from V and 0 bases from J, with 6 bases between. Germline V gives CDR1 SGHDN, CDR2 FVKESK.

For the CDR3, the DNA is TGTGCCAGCAGCCAAGGACAGGGACGATCCTATGGCTACACCTTC. It specifies CASSQGQGRSYGYTF. This rearrangement joins TRBV14 to TRBJ1-2; 7 positions agree with TRBD1. The CDR3 covers 15 residues. The germline CDR1 and CDR2 sequences are SGHDN and FVKESK. Trimming cost V 1 base and J 4 bases; bases outside gene matches: 6.

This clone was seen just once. CDR3 region: CASSLELAGYTDTQYF. The CDR3 DNA reads as TGTGCCAGCAGCTTAGAACTAGCGGGATACACAGATACGCAGTATTTT. The rearrangement joins TRBV11-1 to TRBJ2-3; 10 bases map to TRBD2. The CDR3 covers 16 residues. V shed 1 base and J 2 bases; nucleotides not matched to a gene: 3. Germline V gives CDR1 SGHAT, CDR2 FQDESV (reference sequence).

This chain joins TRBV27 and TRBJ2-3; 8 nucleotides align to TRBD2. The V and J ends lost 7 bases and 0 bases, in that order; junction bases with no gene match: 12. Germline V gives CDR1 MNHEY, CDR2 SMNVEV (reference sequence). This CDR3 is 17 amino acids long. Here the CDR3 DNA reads TGTGCCAGCACTGGGGCGGGAGGCAGTTTTAGCACAGATACGCAGTATTTT. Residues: CASTGAGGSFSTDTQYF.

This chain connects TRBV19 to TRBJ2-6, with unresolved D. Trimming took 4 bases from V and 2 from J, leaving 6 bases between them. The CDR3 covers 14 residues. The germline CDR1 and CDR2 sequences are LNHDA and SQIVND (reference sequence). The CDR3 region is CASSSSAGANVLTF. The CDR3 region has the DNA TGTGCCAGTAGTAGCAGTGCTGGGGCCAACGTCCTGACTTTC.

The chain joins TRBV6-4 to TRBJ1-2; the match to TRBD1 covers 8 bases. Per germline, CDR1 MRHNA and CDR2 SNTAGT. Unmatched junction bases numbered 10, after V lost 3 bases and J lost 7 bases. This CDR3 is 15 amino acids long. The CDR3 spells CASSELQGAETGYTF. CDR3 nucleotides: TGTGCCAGCAGTGAATTGCAGGGGGCAGAGACTGGCTACACCTTC.

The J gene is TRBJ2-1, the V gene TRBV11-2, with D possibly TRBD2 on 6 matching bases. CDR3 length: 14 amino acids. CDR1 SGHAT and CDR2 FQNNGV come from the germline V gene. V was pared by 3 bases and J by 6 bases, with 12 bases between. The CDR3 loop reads CASSLGGGANEQFF. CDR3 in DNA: TGTGCCAGCAGCTTGGGCGGAGGGGCCAATGAGCAGTTCTTC.

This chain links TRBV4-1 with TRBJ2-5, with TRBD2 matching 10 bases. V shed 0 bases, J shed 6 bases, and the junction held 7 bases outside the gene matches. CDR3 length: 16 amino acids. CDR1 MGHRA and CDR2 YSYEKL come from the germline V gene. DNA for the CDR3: TGCGCCAGCAGCCAAGAAAGGCTAGCGGGAGTTAAGACCCAGTACTTC. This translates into CASSQERLAGVKTQYF.

The CDR3, as DNA: TGTGCCAGTAGCCTAACAGGCATAGCTAACTATGGCTACACCTTC. Amino acid sequence: CASSLTGIANYGYTF. The V and J genes are TRBV19 and TRBJ1-2, with D possibly being TRBD1 (5 bases). The CDR3 has 15 residues. In germline, CDR1 is LNHDA, CDR2 SQIVND (reference sequence). V was trimmed by 6 bases and J by 0 bases, leaving 14 bases between them.

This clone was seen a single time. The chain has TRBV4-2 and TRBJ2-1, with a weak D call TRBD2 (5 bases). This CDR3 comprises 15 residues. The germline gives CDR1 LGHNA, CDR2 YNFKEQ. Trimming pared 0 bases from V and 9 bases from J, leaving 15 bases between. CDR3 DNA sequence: TGTGCCAGCAGCCAAGATGTGGTTAGCGATGGTGAGCAGTTCTTC. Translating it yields CASSQDVVSDGEQFF.

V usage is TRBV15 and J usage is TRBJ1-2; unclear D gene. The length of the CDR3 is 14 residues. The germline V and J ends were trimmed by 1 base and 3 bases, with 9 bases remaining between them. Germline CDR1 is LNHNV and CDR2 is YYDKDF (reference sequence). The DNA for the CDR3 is TGTGCCACCAGCAGAGGACGACAAGACTATGGCTACACCTTC. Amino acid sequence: CATSRGRQDYGYTF.

This chain's CDR3 is CAISMGQGNNQPQHF. Here the CDR3 DNA reads TGTGCCATCAGTATGGGACAGGGGAACAATCAGCCCCAGCATTTT. This chain uses TRBV10-3 with TRBJ1-5; 10 nucleotides line up with TRBD1. The junction had 4 bases not matched to a gene; V was cut back by 5 bases and J by 3 bases. The germline gives CDR1 ENHRY, CDR2 SYGVKD. CDR3 length: 15 residues.